The rows below give T cell receptor beta chains drawn from one sample of a study of cytomegalovirus exposure and HLA in healthy donors. The data were produced by immunoSEQ multiplex PCR, yet TCRdb's version contains in-frame clones alone and is incomplete. The sample comprises hundreds of thousands of clones, just over 70% of which are singletons, and approximately 2.3% rests with the top ten. The sample consisted of PBMCs. The receptors shown here come from a female donor in good health and CMV-seronegative. Each CDR3 is given with its conserved first and last residue. The order of the fields is clone size, J gene, V gene, D gene, CDR3 DNA, CDR3 protein. The D gene is left open where the match is weak. A clone size is listed for some rows: how often the clone was seen (once, few, many), or a class if it is expanded.

>once|TRBJ2-3|TRBV5-6|TRBD1
TGTGCCAGCAGCCTGAGGGGGCTCAGCCCAGATACGCAGTATTTT
CASSLRGLSPDTQYF
>-|TRBJ1-5|TRBV27|-
TGTGCCAGCAGTCCGCTCAGACAGGCGTGGGGTAATCAGCCCCAGCATTTT
CASSPLRQAWGNQPQHF
>-|TRBJ2-1|TRBV14|TRBD1
TGTGCCAGCAGCCAGCAGGGGGCGAGTTACAATGAGCAGTTCTTC
CASSQQGASYNEQFF
>-|TRBJ2-1|TRBV15|TRBD2
TGTGCCACCAGCAGAGAACGGGGGAGGGCCAATGAGCAGTTCTTC
CATSRERGRANEQFF
>few|TRBJ2-3|TRBV19|-
TGTGCCAGTAGCAGCGGGAGCACAGATACGCAGTATTTT
CASSSGSTDTQYF
>-|TRBJ2-3|TRBV29-1|TRBD2
TGCAGCGTTGACGGTAGCGGGAGCACAGATACGCAGTATTTT
CSVDGSGSTDTQYF
>-|TRBJ1-1|TRBV2|-
TGTGCCAGCAGTGGGGGGCAGGGGCTGGCGAACACTGAAGCTTTCTTT
CASSGGQGLANTEAFF
>-|TRBJ1-1|TRBV2|-
TGTGCCAGCAGGGAGGAGGCCGGGGTCAACACTGAAGCTTTCTTT
CASREEAGVNTEAFF
>-|TRBJ2-1|TRBV6-1|TRBD2
TGTGCCAGCAGTGAGGGGCGGGAGCCCTACAATGAGCAGTTCTTC
CASSEGREPYNEQFF
>once|TRBJ1-1|TRBV27|-
TGTGCCAGCAGTTTCGGCAGGTTCGGGGAGACTGAAGCTTTCTTT
CASSFGRFGETEAFF
>-|TRBJ2-1|TRBV9|-
TGTGCCAGCAGCGCTTGGCCTCGGGGCAATGAGCAGTTCTTC
CASSAWPRGNEQFF
>-|TRBJ1-2|TRBV10-3|-
TGTGCCATCAGTGTATCGGCCAGGGGCTACACCTTC
CAISVSARGYTF
>-|TRBJ2-3|TRBV18|-
TGTGCCAGCTCACCACGGACTACTAGCACAGATACGCAGTATTTT
CASSPRTTSTDTQYF
>-|TRBJ2-7|TRBV11-2|TRBD2
TGTGCCAGCAGCGCGGGGCATGCGGGAGGCGAGCAGTACTTC
CASSAGHAGGEQYF
>once|TRBJ2-7|TRBV7-6|-
TGTGCCAGCAGCTTAGGGCAGGTGTACGAGCAGTACTTC
CASSLGQVYEQYF
>-|TRBJ2-7|TRBV18|TRBD2
TGTGCCAGCTCACCTCGAGCGGGAAGCCCTCACGAGCAGTACTTC
CASSPRAGSPHEQYF
>-|TRBJ1-4|TRBV28|-
TGTGCCAGCAGTGTAGCCTTACAGGGATGGACGGATTTT
CASSVALQGWTDF
>-|TRBJ2-1|TRBV7-3|-
TGTGCCAGCACCCCCCACTCTAGCCGGCGGGCCTACAATGAGCAGTTCTTC
CASTPHSSRRAYNEQFF
>-|TRBJ1-2|TRBV28|-
TGTGCCAGCAGGGGCGAGGGCTACACCTTC
CASRGEGYTF
>-|TRBJ2-7|TRBV7-9|TRBD1
TGTGCCAGCAGTTCCGCCGGGACAGGGGGCTACGAGCAGTACTTC
CASSSAGTGGYEQYF
>-|TRBJ2-7|TRBV27|TRBD1
TGTGCCAGCAGTTTCCGTTTTTCCTTACTGGACAGGGGAGGGCCAGGCGGCGAGCAGTACTTC
CASSFRFSLLDRGGPGGEQYF
>-|TRBJ2-1|TRBV5-4|TRBD2
TGTGCCAGCAGCGGTTTTAGCGGGAAAAATGAGCAGTTCTTC
CASSGFSGKNEQFF
>-|TRBJ1-5|TRBV5-6|-
TGTGCCAGCAGCAGTTCACAGGTGCTAAAGCAGCCCCAGCATTTT
CASSSSQVLKQPQHF
>few|TRBJ2-3|TRBV5-8|TRBD2
TGTGCCAGCAGCTTGAGCGGGGCAGATACGCAGTATTTT
CASSLSGADTQYF
>-|TRBJ2-4|TRBV7-2|TRBD1
TGTGCCAGCAGCGTCACAGGGGGCTTACAGTACTTC
CASSVTGGLQYF
>once|TRBJ2-5|TRBV5-1|-
TGCGCCAGCAGTCCGGAGGTAGCGGCACGGACCCAGTACTTC
CASSPEVAARTQYF
>-|TRBJ2-1|TRBV4-2|TRBD2
TGTGCCAGCAGCCAAGTGACTAGCGGGAATCTTGCGCAGTTCTTC
CASSQVTSGNLAQFF
>-|TRBJ2-7|TRBV5-6|TRBD1
TGTGCCAGCAGCTTTTCAGGGGGAAGGTCCTACGAGCAGTACTTC
CASSFSGGRSYEQYF
>-|TRBJ2-7|TRBV5-1|-
TGCGCCAGCCGTTCGCAGTTCTACGAGCAGTACTTC
CASRSQFYEQYF
>-|TRBJ1-1|TRBV5-5|-
TGTGCCAGCAGCTTGGCCCCGGGAGTGAACACTGAAGCTTTCTTT
CASSLAPGVNTEAFF
>once|TRBJ2-5|TRBV5-1|-
TGCGCCAGCAGCCGCGGACTCCGGGAAGAGACCCAGTACTTC
CASSRGLREETQYF
>-|TRBJ1-5|TRBV30|TRBD1
TGTGCCTGGAGTGTACGCCAGGGGGCGGATGGACCCCAGCATTTT
CAWSVRQGADGPQHF
>-|TRBJ2-3|TRBV5-4|-
TGTGCCAGCAGCTTGGCCCCGATGGCGAGGATGGATACGCAGTATTTT
CASSLAPMARMDTQYF
>-|TRBJ2-2|TRBV19|-
TGTGCCAGTAGTATGTTTCCCGGTGGTTCCGGGGAGCTGTTTTTT
CASSMFPGGSGELFF
>-|TRBJ2-3|TRBV6-4|TRBD2
TGTGCCAGCAGCGCGGGGGGGGGACTCACAGATACGCAGTATTTT
CASSAGGGLTDTQYF
>few|TRBJ2-7|TRBV30|-
TGTGCCTGGGGTAGGGGATCACTGGAGCAGTACTTC
CAWGRGSLEQYF
>-|TRBJ2-5|TRBV2|-
TGTGCCAGCAGAGGGGCGAGGGAGACCCAGTACTTC
CASRGARETQYF
>-|TRBJ2-5|TRBV5-1|TRBD2
TGCGCCAGCAGCTTGAGGGTATTAGCGGGAGACCGGGGGGAGACCCAGTACTTC
CASSLRVLAGDRGETQYF
>-|TRBJ2-5|TRBV18|-
TGTGCCAGCTCACCACCTTCAATAGAGACCCAGTACTTC
CASSPPSIETQYF
>-|TRBJ1-5|TRBV19|-
TGTGCCAGTACCTCCTCAGGCCCCGGCGATCAGCCCCAGCATTTT
CASTSSGPGDQPQHF
>-|TRBJ2-3|TRBV5-1|-
TGCGCCAGCAGCTCACAGGGAGACGGCACAGATACGCAGTATTTT
CASSSQGDGTDTQYF
>-|TRBJ2-7|TRBV19|TRBD1
TGTGCCAGTAGTAGCCCATTGCCGAGACAGGGCCTAACTGCTACCTACGAGCAGTACTTT
CASSSPLPRQGLTATYEQYF
>-|TRBJ1-2|TRBV14|-
TGTGCCAGCAGCCAAGTCGAACCAGACTTCTATGGCTACACCTTC
CASSQVEPDFYGYTF
>-|TRBJ2-1|TRBV5-1|TRBD2
TGCGCCAGCAGCTTGGTCGGGACTAGCGGGACCAGCTCCTACAATGAGCAGTTCTTC
CASSLVGTSGTSSYNEQFF
>-|TRBJ2-3|TRBV10-3|TRBD2
TGTGCCACGGCGGGAGGGCCCTCAGATACGCAGTATTTT
CATAGGPSDTQYF
>-|TRBJ2-2|TRBV11-2|-
TGTGCCAGCAGCCCTACTGCGGCGAACACCGGGGAGCTGTTTTTT
CASSPTAANTGELFF
>-|TRBJ2-7|TRBV6-1|TRBD1
TGTGCCAGCAGTGAACGGGACAGTTACTTCTACGAGCAGTACTTC
CASSERDSYFYEQYF
>-|TRBJ1-1|TRBV5-4|-
TGTGCCAGCAGCTTGGATTCTGGGGGGACTGAAGCTTTCTTT
CASSLDSGGTEAFF
>-|TRBJ2-3|TRBV6-5|TRBD2
TGTGCCAGCAGTTCGAAGCGGGAGGGACGGACAGATACGCAGTATTTT
CASSSKREGRTDTQYF
>-|TRBJ2-6|TRBV4-2|-
TGTGCCAGCAGCCAAGAGGGGCAGGGCTATGGGGCCAACGTCCTGACTTTC
CASSQEGQGYGANVLTF
>-|TRBJ2-2|TRBV13|TRBD1
TGTGCCAGCAGCTTGGGACAGGGGGCCGGGGAGCTGTTTTTT
CASSLGQGAGELFF
>-|TRBJ2-7|TRBV5-1|-
TGCGCCAGCAGGGTAGGAGGGAGCTCCGAGCAGTACTTC
CASRVGGSSEQYF
>-|TRBJ2-3|TRBV7-3|TRBD2
TGTGCCAGCAGCTTAAGCCCTAGCGGAGATTCTAGCACAGATACGCAGTATTTT
CASSLSPSGDSSTDTQYF
>-|TRBJ1-1|TRBV7-2|-
TGTGCCAGCAGCTCCTTCGGGGAACCTGAAGCTTTCTTT
CASSSFGEPEAFF
>once|TRBJ2-7|TRBV28|TRBD2
TGTGCCAGCAGTTTAAGCGGGACCGGCTCCTACGAGCAGTACTTC
CASSLSGTGSYEQYF
>-|TRBJ2-3|TRBV6-5|TRBD2
TGTGCCAGCAGTACCCAGCGGGGAGGCACAGATACGCAGTATTTT
CASSTQRGGTDTQYF